This T cell receptor (beta chain) was recorded in a study of response to subunit inactivated influenza vaccine. TCRdb processed the RT-PCR reads anew with MiXCR; each CDR3 protein has one entry. The sample contains a few hundred thousand distinct CDR3 sequences, roughly 12% of which appear only once. Germline values: CDR1 SGHAT, CDR2 FQNNGV. The CDR3 has 16 residues. The V and J ends lost 7 bases and 0 bases respectively, with 16 bases between them. This clonotype showed up many times. The same sample was also used in a study of T cells expressing NK-cell markers. That paper states: Scientists made TCR beta cDNA using 5'RACE template switching with UMIs.

This sequence originates from a man aged 45-65 years who received an inactivated influenza vaccine. The chain has TRBV11-2 and TRBJ2-4; maybe TRBD1 (5 bases). The input for sequencing was PBMCs from blood, taken on the day of vaccination. The CDR3 bases are TGTGCCAGCACCTCTTATGGACAAGTAGCCAAAAACATTCAGTACTTC. Encoded protein: CASTSYGQVAKNIQYF.